A single sample is the source of the 32 T cell receptor beta chains below, sequenced in a study of blood T cell repertoires in COVID-19. Sequencing used immunoSEQ multiplex PCR; TCRdb keeps in-frame clones, though not all of them. The sample includes under 250,000 clones, about three quarters of them seen just once. Specimen: peripheral blood. The source is a woman aged 70-85 years with acute or convalescent COVID-19.

The genes are TRBV28 and TRBJ2-2; possible D gene TRBD1, 6 bases. The CDR3 consists of 15 residues. Germline-derived CDR1 and CDR2 are MDHEN and SYDVKM. V dropped 7 bases and J dropped 3 bases, with 15 bases sitting between them. The CDR3 region is CASKLGGWDTGELFF. DNA for the CDR3: TGTGCCAGCAAATTAGGGGGTTGGGACACCGGGGAGCTGTTTTTT.

This chain connects TRBV27 to TRBJ2-1, with a tentative D call TRBD1 (6 bases). V was pared by 0 bases and J by 8 bases, with 20 bases between. CDR1 and CDR2 (germline): MNHEY, SMNVEV (reference sequence). The CDR3 is made up of 17 amino acids. CDR3 DNA sequence: TGTGCCAGCAGTTTATCGAGGATACAGGGCTTTACGGATGAGCAGTTCTTC. Encoded protein: CASSLSRIQGFTDEQFF.

This chain connects TRBV28 to TRBJ1-1, with 7 bases matching TRBD1. The CDR3 sequence is 14 residues long. Germline loops: CDR1 MDHEN, CDR2 SYDVKM. Losses at the gene ends were 4 bases for V and 7 bases for J; bases not matched to a gene: 9. CDR3 sequence: CASSSPGTVYEAFF. In nucleotides, the CDR3 is TGTGCCAGCAGTTCGCCCGGGACAGTATATGAAGCTTTCTTT.

V usage is TRBV6-2 or TRBV6-3 and J usage is TRBJ1-5; D gene unclear. This CDR3 comprises 12 residues. CDR1 MNHEY and CDR2 SVGEGT come from the germline V gene. Trimming removed 2 bases from V and 6 bases from J, with 5 bases in between. The CDR3, as DNA: TGTGCCAGCAGTTACGGGCGTCAGCCCCAGCATTTT. It encodes CASSYGRQPQHF.

V usage is TRBV27 and J usage is TRBJ1-5; D may be TRBD1 (6 bases). Germline CDR1 MNHEY, CDR2 SMNVEV (reference sequence). Between the trimmed V and J ends, which lost 2 bases and 7 bases, there was a span of 15 bases. The CDR3 extends over 15 amino acids. The CDR3 sequence is CASSLSGGAWQPQHF. In DNA form, the CDR3 reads TGTGCCAGCAGTTTAAGTGGGGGGGCATGGCAGCCCCAGCATTTT.

This clone appeared a few times. The CDR3 nucleotides are TGTGCCAGCTCCAGAACTAGCGGGAGTACCGGGGAGCTGTTTTTT. It yields the protein CASSRTSGSTGELFF. The rearrangement uses TRBV7-9 and TRBJ2-2; 11 bases map to TRBD2. This CDR3 is 15 amino acids long. Germline CDR1 reads SEHNR; CDR2 reads FQNEAQ (reference sequence). J lost 5 bases, V lost 8 bases, and 7 bases had no gene match.

This clone was seen a single time. The chain couples TRBV4-1 to TRBJ2-5, with 12 bases identical to TRBD1. Germline CDR1 is MGHRA and CDR2 is YSYEKL. This CDR3 spans 17 amino acids. Germline trimming cut 3 bases from V and 4 bases from J; bases unmatched to any gene: 9. In DNA form, the CDR3 reads TGCGCCAGCAGCCAGACTTTCGGGACAGGGGGCGTAGAGACCCAGTACTTC. Translated, it gives CASSQTFGTGGVETQYF.

The chain recombines TRBV20-1 with TRBJ1-5; no clear D gene. This CDR3 is built from 14 residues. The germline gives CDR1 DFQATT, CDR2 SNEGSKA (reference sequence). Trimming removed 7 bases from V and 0 bases from J, with 13 bases in between. In DNA, the CDR3 is TGCAGTGTTAGTGGAAGCGGTAGCAATCAGCCCCAGCATTTT. Translation gives CSVSGSGSNQPQHF.

The chain uses TRBV21-1 and TRBJ2-6; the table's D call, TRBD1, has no DNA check behind it. TRBV21-1 is designated a pseudogene. The CDR3 is made up of 20 amino acids. CDR3 loop: CASSKPKPGTGTAGANVLTF. As DNA, the CDR3 is TGTGCCAGCAGCAAACCGAAACCCGGGACAGGGACTGCTGGGGCCAACGTCCTGACTTTC.

V usage is TRBV5-1 and J usage is TRBJ2-6; perhaps TRBD1 as D (6 bases). Between the trimmed V and J ends, which lost 0 bases and 4 bases, there was a span of 11 bases. The CDR3 spans 16 residues. The V gene's germline CDR1 is SGHRS and CDR2 YFSETQ. The CDR3 region is CASSLVQGMGANVLTF. The CDR3 DNA follows: TGCGCCAGCAGCTTGGTCCAGGGGATGGGGGCCAACGTCCTGACTTTC.

V usage is TRBV5-4 and J usage is TRBJ2-2, with 16 bases matching TRBD2. V lost 4 bases, J lost 6 bases, and 3 bases stayed unmatched. The CDR3 runs to 16 residues. CDR1 and CDR2 from the germline V gene are SGHNT and YYREEE (reference sequence). The CDR3, as DNA: TGTGCCAGCAGCGGGGGACTAGCGGGAGGGGCCGGGGAGCTGTTTTTT. It codes for CASSGGLAGGAGELFF.

This chain connects TRBV19 to TRBJ1-5; possible D gene TRBD1, 5 bases. V dropped 5 bases and J dropped 7 bases, with 15 bases sitting between them. The CDR3 contains 14 residues. Germline assignment: CDR1 LNHDA and CDR2 SQIVND (reference sequence). The CDR3 DNA follows: TGTGCCAGTAGTTGGGCACAGGAGTACCAGCCCCAGCATTTT. This codes for CASSWAQEYQPQHF.

This clone was observed once. The chain couples TRBV6-1 to TRBJ1-2, with D possibly matching TRBD1 (5 bases). Trimming shortened V by 3 bases and J by 8 bases, and 10 bases separated the two germline ends. This CDR3 region has 12 residues. Germline V lookup: CDR1 MNHNS, CDR2 SASEGT. The CDR3 sequence is CASSEDKSGYTF. The CDR3 bases are TGTGCCAGCAGTGAGGACAAGAGCGGCTACACCTTC.

This chain connects TRBV2 to TRBJ2-1; maybe TRBD1 (5 bases). The CDR3 runs to 14 residues. Trimming shortened V by 7 bases and J by 4 bases, and 14 bases separated the two germline ends. Per the germline V gene, CDR1 is SNHLY and CDR2 is FYNNEI. The CDR3 DNA reads as TGTGCCAGCACCCAGGGCCGGGCTTACAATGAGCAGTTCTTC. It specifies CASTQGRAYNEQFF.

A single count supports this clone. The chain carries TRBV29-1 and TRBJ2-1; 8 bases agree with TRBD1. Germline values: CDR1 SQVTM, CDR2 ANQGSEA. The V and J ends lost 1 base and 9 bases, in that order; junction bases with no gene match: 5. The CDR3 sequence is 13 residues long. CDR3 in amino acids: CSVEGTGNGEQFF. CDR3 bases: TGCAGCGTTGAAGGGACAGGGAACGGTGAGCAGTTCTTC.

J is TRBJ2-1 and V is TRBV5-1; 10 bases match TRBD1. V was pared by 1 base and J by 7 bases, with 11 bases of the junction left unmatched. CDR3 length: 17 amino acids. Germline V gene sequence: CDR1 SGHRS, CDR2 YFSETQ. The CDR3 region is CASSLSSTGGSDNEQFF. The CDR3 nucleotides read TGCGCCAGCAGCTTGTCCTCGACAGGGGGCTCAGATAATGAGCAGTTCTTC. Full variable domain (remainder filled in from reference TRBV5-1 and TRBJ2-1): KAGVTQTPRYLIKTRGQQVTLSCSPISGHRSVSWYQQTPGQGLQFLFEYFSETQRNKGNFPGRFSGRQFSNSRSEMNVSTLELGDSALYLCASSLSSTGGSDNEQFFGPGTRLTVL.

This clone was seen at least ten times. Here the CDR3 DNA reads TGTGCCAGTATTCAAGCGGGAGTGGAGGCCGGGGAGCTGTTTTTT. This codes for CASIQAGVEAGELFF. The V and J genes are TRBV19 and TRBJ2-2; 8 nucleotides align to TRBD2. CDR3 size: 15 residues. Trimming cost V 7 bases and J 6 bases; bases outside gene matches: 10. Germline CDR1 is LNHDA and CDR2 is SQIVND (reference sequence).

V usage is TRBV27 and J usage is TRBJ2-5, with 8 bases lining up with TRBD2. The CDR3 contains 15 residues. With 7 bases clipped from V and 5 bases from J, the junction kept 12 bases outside the gene matches. In germline, CDR1 is MNHEY, CDR2 SMNVEV (reference sequence). The CDR3 region has the DNA TGTGCCAGCATTCCCAGCGGGAGTAGTGTTGAGACCCAGTACTTC. Residues: CASIPSGSSVETQYF.

This clone turned up a few times. The chain links TRBV30 to TRBJ1-1, with D unresolved. Germline values: CDR1 GTSNPN, CDR2 SVGIG (reference sequence). This CDR3 is 17 amino acids long. Deletions cut 4 bases from V and 2 bases from J, with 23 bases between. This CDR3 is CAWKGGITYSTNTEAFF. In DNA, the CDR3 is TGTGCCTGGAAAGGTGGTATTACTTACAGCACCAACACTGAAGCTTTCTTT.

The V and J genes are TRBV3-1 (or the pseudogene TRBV3-2) and TRBJ1-1, with D possibly being TRBD1 (6 bases). The V gene's germline CDR1 is LGHDT and CDR2 YNNKEL (reference sequence). V lost 5 bases and J lost 10, with 11 bases in between. This CDR3 region has 11 residues. In DNA form, the CDR3 reads TGTGCCAGCAGCTCACAGGGTGCAGCTTTCTTT. Translated: CASSSQGAAFF.

The V call is TRBV5-1, the J call TRBJ1-1; 7 bases line up with TRBD1. The CDR3 is made up of 14 amino acids. Per the germline V gene, CDR1 is SGHRS and CDR2 is YFSETQ. The V and J ends lost 3 bases and 1 base, in that order; junction bases with no gene match: 3. CDR3 protein: CASSWGQQNTEAFF. The CDR3 DNA follows: TGCGCCAGCAGCTGGGGACAGCAGAACACTGAAGCTTTCTTT.

The rearrangement joins TRBV28 to TRBJ1-5, with 9 bases aligning to TRBD1. This CDR3 contains 16 residues. CDR1 MDHEN and CDR2 SYDVKM come from the germline V gene. Trimming at V came to 4 bases and at J to 2 bases, leaving 6 bases not matched to a gene. The CDR3 bases are TGTGCCAGCAGTTCACAGGGGGCCAAGGGCAATCAGCCCCAGCATTTT. It is translated as CASSSQGAKGNQPQHF. Together with reference TRBV28 and TRBJ1-5, the CDR3 gives the full variable domain: DVKVTQSSRYLVKRTGEKVFLECVQDMDHENMFWYRQDPGLGLRLIYFSYDVKMKEKGDIPEGYSVSREKKERFSLILESASTNQTSMYLCASSSQGAKGNQPQHFGDGTRLSIL.

The V gene is TRBV2, the J gene TRBJ2-3; no reliable D call. CDR1 SNHLY and CDR2 FYNNEI come from the germline V gene. The CDR3 runs to 14 residues. Trimming left V 8 bases short and J 2 bases short, with 14 bases between. CDR3 coding DNA: TGTGCCAGCGGTCACACCTTCCCCACAGATACGCAGTATTTT. Its translation: CASGHTFPTDTQYF.

The rearrangement joins TRBV7-2 to TRBJ2-5, with TRBD1 identical over 8 bases. V lost 5 bases to trimming and J lost 5 bases; unmatched junction nucleotides: 7. The CDR3 sequence is 14 residues long. The V gene's germline CDR1 is SGHTA and CDR2 FQGNSA. The CDR3 protein is CASSQDRDGETQYF. CDR3 DNA: TGTGCCAGCAGCCAGGACAGGGACGGGGAGACCCAGTACTTC.

About this clone itself: The junction does not match germline at one end; this may be a read error. The rearrangement links TRBV5-4 to TRBJ2-1; TRBD2 matches at 10 bases. Per the germline V gene, CDR1 is SGHNT and CDR2 is YYREEE (reference sequence). The CDR3 spans 11 residues. The CDR3 region has the DNA TGTGCCAGCAGCTTGACTAGCGGGAAGGTCTTC. This translates into CASSLTSGKVF. Supplemented by reference TRBV5-4 and TRBJ2-1, the full variable domain reads ETGVTQSPTHLIKTRGQQVTLRCSSQSGHNTVSWYQQALGQGPQFIFQYYREEENGRGNFPPRFSGLQFPNYSSELNVNALELDDSALYLCASSLTSGKVFGPGTRLTVL.

This clone occurred once. The chain combines TRBV15 with TRBJ2-5, with D perhaps matching TRBD1 (5 bases). Germline loops: CDR1 LNHNV, CDR2 YYDKDF (reference sequence). Trimming left V 1 base short and J 2 bases short, with 5 bases between. This CDR3 is 13 amino acids long. This chain's CDR3 is CATSRGQQETQYF. The CDR3 DNA sequence: TGTGCCACCAGCAGAGGACAGCAAGAGACCCAGTACTTC.

For this clone: The junction and the germline gene differ at one end; a read error may be behind it. Here the CDR3 DNA reads TGCGCCAGCAGTTTGGGTAACACAGATACGCAGTATTTT. Its translation: CASSLGNTDTQYF. This chain uses TRBV5-1 with TRBJ2-3, with unresolved D. Germline V lookup: CDR1 SGHRS, CDR2 YFSETQ. The CDR3 has 13 amino acids.

The V call is TRBV6-5, the J call TRBJ1-5; D unclear. V was shortened by 5 bases and J by 5 bases, with 10 bases between the two germline ends. The CDR3 covers 13 residues. Germline CDR1 reads MNHEY; CDR2 reads SVGAGI. CDR3 sequence (DNA): TGTGCCAGCAGTCCGTCAGGCCATCAGCCCCAGCATTTT. This sequence encodes CASSPSGHQPQHF.

This clone came up a few times. The chain carries TRBV3-1 (or the pseudogene TRBV3-2) and TRBJ1-5, with 7 bases that match TRBD1. The V gene end was trimmed by 3 bases and the J gene end by 6 bases; junction bases not matched to a gene: 8. The CDR3 spans 15 residues. Germline V lookup: CDR1 LGHDT, CDR2 YNNKEL (reference sequence). The CDR3 protein is CASSQEQGLGQPQHF. DNA for the CDR3: TGTGCCAGCAGCCAGGAACAGGGGTTGGGTCAGCCCCAGCATTTT.

This clone was observed a single time. The chain recombines TRBV30 with TRBJ2-7, with a possible D match to TRBD2 (5 bases). The V and J ends lost 3 bases and 6 bases respectively, with 21 bases between them. Germline V CDR1 and CDR2: GTSNPN, SVGIG (reference sequence). CDR3 length equals 15 residues. CDR3: CAWRGPSSSLGEQYF. The CDR3 DNA reads as TGTGCCTGGAGGGGCCCGTCTAGCTCATTGGGCGAGCAGTACTTC. The full variable domain, with the rest looked up from reference TRBV30 and TRBJ2-7, is SQTIHQWPATLVQPVGSPLSLECTVEGTSNPNLYWYRQAAGRGLQLLFYSVGIGQISSEVPQNLSASRPQDRQFILSSKKLLLSDSGFYLCAWRGPSSSLGEQYFGPGTRLTVT.

The chain combines TRBV10-3 with TRBJ2-7, with 8 bases fitting TRBD1. Germline CDR1 reads ENHRY; CDR2 reads SYGVKD. The CDR3 is 11 residues long. With 10 bases clipped from V and 6 bases from J, the junction kept 5 bases outside the gene matches. CDR3 in DNA: TGTGCCACCCAGACAGGGGTCGAGCAGTACTTC. Its translation is CATQTGVEQYF.

This clone showed up just once. The chain joins TRBV9 to TRBJ2-1, with unresolved D. Germline V gene lookup returns CDR1 SGDLS and CDR2 YYNGEE. V lost 0 bases, J lost 9 bases, and 10 bases lay in between. This CDR3 has 13 amino acids. CDR3 region: CASSVESEAEQFF. CDR3 bases: TGTGCCAGCAGCGTAGAAAGCGAGGCTGAGCAGTTCTTC.